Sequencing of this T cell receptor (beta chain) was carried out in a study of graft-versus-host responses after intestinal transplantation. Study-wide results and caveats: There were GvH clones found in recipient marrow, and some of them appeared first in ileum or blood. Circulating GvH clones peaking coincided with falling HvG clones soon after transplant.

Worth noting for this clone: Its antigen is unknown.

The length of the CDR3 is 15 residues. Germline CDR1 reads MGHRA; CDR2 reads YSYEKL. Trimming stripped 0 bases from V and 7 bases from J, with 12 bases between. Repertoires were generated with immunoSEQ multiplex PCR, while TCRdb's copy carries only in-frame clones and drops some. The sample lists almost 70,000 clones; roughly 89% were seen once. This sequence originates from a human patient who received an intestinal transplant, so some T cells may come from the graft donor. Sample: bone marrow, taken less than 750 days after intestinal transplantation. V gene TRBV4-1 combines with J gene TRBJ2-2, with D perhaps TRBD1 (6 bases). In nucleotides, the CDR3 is TGCGCCAGCAGCCAAGATAGTAGGGGGTACGGGGAGCTGTTTTTT. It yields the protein CASSQDSRGYGELFF.